These 14 T cell receptor beta chains were all obtained from the same sample, sequenced in a study of a mutant IDH1 vaccine in newly diagnosed glioma (dated by TCRdb to the early 2020s). The method behind the library was the immunoSEQ multiplex PCR assay. The source is immuneACCESS, and TCRdb retained only in-frame sequences with V and J called. Part of the clones is not carried over; for the studies checked, unresolved V genes explain less than half of this, and the remainder is unexplained. The sample table lists more than 50,000 clones, about two thirds of them with a count of one. 4% to 6% of the sample comes from the top ten. What these receptors recognize is not known. The time point label for this specimen denotes: week 47, end of study. Each vaccine dose was 300 ug of a 20-mer mutant IDH1 peptide in Montanide, given subcutaneously with topical imiquimod. Material: peripheral blood mononuclear cells (PBMCs), obtained from a glioma patient whose treatment included an IDH1 peptide vaccine. The origin of the receptors is a man aged 40-55 years with glioma. Some clones in this sample may be carry-over from other donors' samples.

The chain carries TRBV18 and TRBJ1-5; TRBD1 agrees at 8 bases. The V and J ends lost 5 bases and 4 bases, in that order; junction bases with no gene match: 7. The germline gives CDR1 KGHSH, CDR2 LQKENI. The CDR3 has 15 residues. In DNA form, the CDR3 reads TGTGCCAGCTCAGCCCCGGGACAGGATAATCAGCCCCAGCATTTT. It codes for CASSAPGQDNQPQHF.

The chain links TRBV9 to TRBJ1-6; D unresolved. The ends were cut back, 2 bases at V and 10 bases at J, with 16 bases in the middle. Looked up from germline, CDR1 is SGDLS and CDR2 is YYNGEE. CDR3 length: 15 residues. The CDR3 sequence is CASSVSQSWGSPLHF. CDR3 bases: TGTGCCAGCAGCGTTTCCCAGTCCTGGGGATCACCCCTCCACTTT.

The gene calls are TRBV6-5 and TRBJ1-1; maybe TRBD1 (6 bases). Trimming took 1 base from V and 3 from J, leaving 12 bases between them. Germline-derived CDR1 and CDR2 are MNHEY and SVGAGI. The CDR3 has 15 residues. The CDR3 sequence: CASSYYGRGDTEAFF. The CDR3 nucleotides read TGTGCCAGCAGTTACTATGGCAGGGGAGACACTGAAGCTTTCTTT.

This chain connects TRBV9 to TRBJ2-7; D is possibly TRBD1 (6 bases). The CDR3 consists of 15 residues. V shed 0 bases and J shed 3 bases, with 13 bases lying between them. CDR1 SGDLS and CDR2 YYNGEE come from the germline V gene. Written as DNA, the CDR3 is TGTGCCAGCAGCGTAGCGGAACAGGGTATCTACGAGCAGTACTTC. Translating gives CASSVAEQGIYEQYF.

This clone occurred a few times. The chain links TRBV6-1 to TRBJ1-3; 9 bases are shared with TRBD1. The CDR3 runs 16 residues. Germline loops: CDR1 MNHNS, CDR2 SASEGT. V lost 1 base and J lost 4; bases outside the gene matches: 5. CDR3 nucleotide sequence: TGTGCCAGCAGTGAAGAAGGACAGGGGTACGGAAACACCATATATTTT. Its protein product is CASSEEGQGYGNTIYF.

In the case of this clone: The junction differs from germline at one of its ends, possibly a read error. The V gene is TRBV7-7, the J gene TRBJ2-3; D gene unclear. CDR3 length: 13 residues. The germline V gene has CDR1 SSHAT and CDR2 FNYEAQ (reference sequence). The CDR3 reads CASSFYSTDTQYF. In nucleotides, the CDR3 is TGTGCTAGCAGCTTCTATAGCACAGATACGCAGTATTTT.

This rearrangement joins TRBV6-6 to TRBJ1-4; D is unresolved. The CDR3 length is 14 residues. Germline values: CDR1 MNHNY, CDR2 SVGAGI (reference sequence). With 6 bases removed from V and 0 bases from J, the gap between germline ends came to 8 bases. The CDR3 coding sequence is TGTGCCAGCAGCTATAGATCAACTAATGAAAAACTGTTTTTT. Translation gives CASSYRSTNEKLFF.

This clone was observed a handful of times. The chain joins TRBV13 to TRBJ1-1; the D gene is possibly TRBD1 (6 bases). The CDR3 runs to 13 residues. Trimming cost V 2 bases and J 5 bases, with 9 bases left between them. Germline CDR1 and CDR2: PRHDT and FYEKMQ (reference sequence). The CDR3 reads CASSLQGRTEAFF. CDR3 sequence (DNA): TGTGCCAGCAGCTTACAGGGGAGGACTGAAGCTTTCTTT.

V is TRBV5-4 and J is TRBJ1-1, with a tentative D call TRBD1 (6 bases). V dropped 1 base and J dropped 6 bases, with 13 bases sitting between them. This CDR3 comprises 14 residues. The germline gives CDR1 SGHNT, CDR2 YYREEE (reference sequence). The CDR3 bases are TGTGCCAGCAGCTTGTCGCAGGGGATCCCTGAAGCTTTCTTT. The encoded protein is CASSLSQGIPEAFF.

This clone was picked up a small number of times. The chain links TRBV7-8 to TRBJ1-2, with a possible D match to TRBD1 (5 bases). V was cut by 8 bases and J by 4 bases, with 17 bases left in between. Germline V lookup: CDR1 SGHVS, CDR2 FQNEAQ. The CDR3 has 14 residues. The CDR3 DNA is TGTGCCAGCGGGGGTGGTGCGGGGTCCTATGGCTACACCTTC. Protein product: CASGGGAGSYGYTF.

The chain carries TRBV18 and TRBJ2-7; 8 bases align to TRBD1. Trimming at V came to 0 bases and at J to 0 bases, leaving 1 base not matched to a gene. CDR1 is KGHSH and CDR2 is LQKENI in the germline V gene. The CDR3 contains 15 residues. The CDR3: CASSPPGQASYEQYF. CDR3 nucleotides: TGTGCCAGCTCACCACCGGGACAGGCCTCCTACGAGCAGTACTTC. The full variable domain, with the rest looked up from reference TRBV18 and TRBJ2-7, is NAGVMQNPRHLVRRRGQEARLRCSPMKGHSHVYWYRQLPEEGLKFMVYLQKENIIDESGMPKERFSAEFPKEGPSILRIQQVVRGDSAAYFCASSPPGQASYEQYFGPGTRLTVT.

This clone occurred a few times. Within the sample, other DNA sequences also encode this same CDR3. This chain connects TRBV18 to TRBJ2-5; D is unresolved. CDR3 length: 12 residues. The ends were cut back, 1 base at V and 4 bases at J, with 4 bases in the middle. The V gene's germline CDR1 is KGHSH and CDR2 LQKENI. The CDR3: CASSPQGETQYF. The CDR3 DNA sequence: TGTGCCAGCTCACCACAGGGAGAGACCCAGTACTTC.

This clone was counted only a few times. This sequence joins TRBV2 and TRBJ1-2; the D gene is possibly TRBD1 (5 bases). Trimming took off 8 bases at V and 7 bases at J, with 17 bases between the two ends. Germline assignment: CDR1 SNHLY and CDR2 FYNNEI. The CDR3 sequence is 13 residues long. The CDR3 spells CASGGPPAGGYTF. CDR3 nucleotide sequence: TGTGCCAGCGGGGGTCCTCCGGCGGGTGGCTACACCTTC.

This clone was seen once. CDR3 bases: TGTGCCAGCAGTGAGGGCGCGTTAGGCAATCAGCCCCAGCATTTT. Protein product: CASSEGALGNQPQHF. The gene calls are TRBV6-1 and TRBJ1-5; no clear D. Germline V lookup: CDR1 MNHNS, CDR2 SASEGT. The CDR3 sequence is 15 residues long. The V end was cut by 3 bases, the J end by 2 bases, with 11 bases between.